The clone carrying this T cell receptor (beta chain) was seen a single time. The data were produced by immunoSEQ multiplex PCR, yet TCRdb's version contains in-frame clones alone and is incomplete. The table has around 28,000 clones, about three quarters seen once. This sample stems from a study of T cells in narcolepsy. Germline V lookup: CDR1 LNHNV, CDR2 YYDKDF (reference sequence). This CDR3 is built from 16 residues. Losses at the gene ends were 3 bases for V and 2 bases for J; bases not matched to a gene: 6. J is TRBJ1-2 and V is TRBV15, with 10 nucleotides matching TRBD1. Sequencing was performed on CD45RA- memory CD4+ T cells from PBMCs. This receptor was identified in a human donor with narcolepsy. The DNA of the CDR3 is TGTGCCACCAGCAGGGATGGGACAGGGGCAAACTATGGCTACACCTTC. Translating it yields CATSRDGTGANYGYTF.